This TCR beta chain was identified during a study of T cell changes during pregnancy in multiple sclerosis. Per germline, CDR1 MNHEY and CDR2 SVGAGI. J was trimmed by 3 bases and V by 4 bases; bases with no gene match: 5. The CDR3 is 14 amino acids. Using immunoSEQ multiplex PCR, the repertoire was profiled, and TCRdb retains in-frame clones only, with some absent. Among around 97,000 clones listed, 90% were seen once. The TCR originated in a female donor in good health, enrolled as a control in a pregnancy study. This rearrangement joins TRBV6-5 to TRBJ1-1; 7 bases fit TRBD1. Sample: peripheral blood, taken in the second trimester of pregnancy. DNA of the CDR3: TGTGCCAGCAGTTTTCATACAGGGGACACTGAAGCTTTCTTT. It translates to CASSFHTGDTEAFF.